This T cell receptor beta chain was identified in a study of T cells after posttransplantation cyclophosphamide. The protocol was immunoSEQ multiplex PCR, while the TCRdb copy is restricted to in-frame clones and leaves out a portion. This table holds approximately 4,000 clones, approximately 59% found once. Concerning this clone: The target antigen is unknown.

From germline, CDR1 is SGDLS and CDR2 YYNGEE. V trimming: 0 bases; J trimming: 8 bases; junction bases outside the gene matches: 5. The CDR3 length is 15 residues. Whole-study findings and limits: Donor CD8+ memory clones often dominated recipient blood repertoires at later times.

Sequenced material: memory CD8+ T cells sorted from blood. The chain has TRBV9 and TRBJ2-1; 10 nucleotides match TRBD2. The receptor was derived from a man aged 30 to 45 in good health and a related stem cell transplant donor. CDR3 DNA: TGTGCCAGCAGCGTAGGGCACACTAGCGGGGATGAGCAGTTCTTC. As protein: CASSVGHTSGDEQFF.